A selection of T cell receptor beta chains follows, all from one sample in a study of shared clonotypes between healthy human individuals. Libraries were prepared by immunoSEQ multiplex PCR; TCRdb keeps only in-frame clonotypes and omits some of them. Found here are some 2.1 million clones, 95% of them singletons; the top ten hold roughly 0.13%. The sequenced material came from naive CD4+ T cells sorted from blood. These receptors all stem from a man between 18 and 35 years old in good health. Both conserved end residues are part of each CDR3. The order of the fields is J gene, clone size, V gene, D gene, CDR3 DNA, CDR3 protein. The D gene is left open where the match is weak. Only some rows state a clone size, as once, few, many or a class for expanded clones.

J gene: TRBJ1-1
clone size: once
V gene: TRBV11-1
D gene: TRBD1
CDR3 DNA: TGTGCCAGCAGCCCGGACAGGGATCGAGCTTTCTTT
CDR3 protein: CASSPDRDRAFF

J gene: TRBJ2-7
clone size: -
V gene: TRBV5-6
D gene: TRBD1
CDR3 DNA: TGTGCCAGCAGCTACTTACAGGGGGGCTCCTACGAGCAGTACTTC
CDR3 protein: CASSYLQGGSYEQYF

J gene: TRBJ1-6
clone size: -
V gene: TRBV27
D gene: -
CDR3 DNA: TGTGCCAGCAGTCCGACTACAGGCTCCTATAATTCACCCCTCCACTTT
CDR3 protein: CASSPTTGSYNSPLHF

J gene: TRBJ2-7
clone size: -
V gene: TRBV2
D gene: -
CDR3 DNA: TGTGCCAGCCAGAAGGAGGCGGGGAGGAACGAGCAGTACTTC
CDR3 protein: CASQKEAGRNEQYF

J gene: TRBJ1-4
clone size: -
V gene: TRBV4-3
D gene: TRBD1
CDR3 DNA: TGCGCCAGCAGCCCTACAGGGGGAGGAAAACTGTTTTTT
CDR3 protein: CASSPTGGGKLFF

J gene: TRBJ2-1
clone size: -
V gene: TRBV6-5
D gene: -
CDR3 DNA: TGTGCCAGCAGTTACGGCCTAGCGACGGTTAATGAGCAGTTCTTC
CDR3 protein: CASSYGLATVNEQFF

J gene: TRBJ1-1
clone size: -
V gene: TRBV5-1
D gene: -
CDR3 DNA: TGCGCCAGCAGCCTTCTTGGACAGAACACTGAAGCTTTCTTT
CDR3 protein: CASSLLGQNTEAFF

J gene: TRBJ2-7
clone size: once
V gene: TRBV27
D gene: TRBD2
CDR3 DNA: TGTGCCAGCAGTTTGTATAGCGGGAGTTCCTACGAGCAGTACTTC
CDR3 protein: CASSLYSGSSYEQYF

J gene: TRBJ1-5
clone size: -
V gene: TRBV7-2
D gene: -
CDR3 DNA: TGTGCCAGTTCGGGGCAGGGCGGTCAGCCCCAGCATTTT
CDR3 protein: CASSGQGGQPQHF

J gene: TRBJ2-7
clone size: -
V gene: TRBV18
D gene: TRBD1
CDR3 DNA: TGTGCCAGCTCCCTACTTGGGACAGGGGGCTCCTACGAGCAGTACTTC
CDR3 protein: CASSLLGTGGSYEQYF

J gene: TRBJ1-1
clone size: -
V gene: TRBV25-1
D gene: -
CDR3 DNA: TGTGCCAGCTTGAGGCCCCCGGGGTGCACTGAAGCTTTCTTT
CDR3 protein: CASLRPPGCTEAFF

J gene: TRBJ2-3
clone size: -
V gene: TRBV9
D gene: -
CDR3 DNA: TGTGCCAGCAGCGTAGGCGGTTTATCGCCCTCTACGCAGTATTTT
CDR3 protein: CASSVGGLSPSTQYF

J gene: TRBJ2-2
clone size: -
V gene: TRBV5-4
D gene: TRBD2
CDR3 DNA: TGTGCCAGCAGCTTGGGCGGGGGGCCCAACACCGGGGAGCTGTTTTTT
CDR3 protein: CASSLGGGPNTGELFF

J gene: TRBJ2-1
clone size: -
V gene: TRBV6-6
D gene: -
CDR3 DNA: TGTGCCAGCAGTTTAGGCGATGAGCAGTTCTTC
CDR3 protein: CASSLGDEQFF

J gene: TRBJ1-5
clone size: -
V gene: TRBV15
D gene: TRBD1
CDR3 DNA: TGTGCCACCAGCAGAGTCACAGGGGCTATCAATCAGCCCCAGCATTTT
CDR3 protein: CATSRVTGAINQPQHF

J gene: TRBJ2-1
clone size: -
V gene: TRBV7-2
D gene: TRBD2
CDR3 DNA: TGTGCCAGCAGCTTAGCTGGACTAGCGGGAGGGCCAGGCTCCTACAATGAGCAGTTCTTC
CDR3 protein: CASSLAGLAGGPGSYNEQFF

J gene: TRBJ2-7
clone size: -
V gene: TRBV28
D gene: -
CDR3 DNA: TGTGCCAGCGGTCTGACCCGCGAGCAGTACTTC
CDR3 protein: CASGLTREQYF

J gene: TRBJ2-3
clone size: -
V gene: TRBV29-1
D gene: TRBD1
CDR3 DNA: TGCAGCGTGGGACAGGGGGGCACAGATACGCAGTATTTT
CDR3 protein: CSVGQGGTDTQYF

J gene: TRBJ2-3
clone size: -
V gene: TRBV6-5
D gene: TRBD2
CDR3 DNA: TGTGCCAGCACACGCCCTGGACTAGACGATTCGCAGTATTTT
CDR3 protein: CASTRPGLDDSQYF

J gene: TRBJ1-1
clone size: -
V gene: TRBV6-1
D gene: TRBD1
CDR3 DNA: TGTGCCAGCAGCACCCAAGACAGGGGAAGAACTGAAGCTTTCTTT
CDR3 protein: CASSTQDRGRTEAFF

J gene: TRBJ1-6
clone size: -
V gene: TRBV28
D gene: -
CDR3 DNA: TGTGCCAGCAGAGAAGGCGGTAGCTCCTATAATTCACCCCTCCACTTT
CDR3 protein: CASREGGSSYNSPLHF

J gene: TRBJ2-5
clone size: -
V gene: TRBV10-3
D gene: -
CDR3 DNA: TGTGCCATCAGTGAGCGATCCAGGGTTGGAGGAGAGACCCAGTACTTC
CDR3 protein: CAISERSRVGGETQYF

J gene: TRBJ1-4
clone size: -
V gene: TRBV2
D gene: TRBD1
CDR3 DNA: TGTGCCAGCAGGGTCGGGACAGGGGGCGGAAAACTGTTTTTT
CDR3 protein: CASRVGTGGGKLFF

J gene: TRBJ1-3
clone size: few
V gene: TRBV10-1
D gene: TRBD1
CDR3 DNA: TGCGCCAGCAGTCAAGACAGGGGTGGAAACACCATATATTTT
CDR3 protein: CASSQDRGGNTIYF

J gene: TRBJ2-1
clone size: -
V gene: TRBV4-1
D gene: -
CDR3 DNA: TGCGCCAGCAGCCAAGAAGGCAACGGGATGCAGTTCTTC
CDR3 protein: CASSQEGNGMQFF

J gene: TRBJ2-5
clone size: once
V gene: TRBV1
D gene: -
CDR3 DNA: TGCACCAGCAGCCAAGAGGGGACAGGGGACCAAGAGACCCAGTACTTC
CDR3 protein: CTSSQEGTGDQETQYF

J gene: TRBJ2-1
clone size: -
V gene: TRBV27
D gene: -
CDR3 DNA: TGTGCCAGCAGTTTACGGGGGGCAAGGGAGTTCTTC
CDR3 protein: CASSLRGAREFF

J gene: TRBJ2-7
clone size: -
V gene: TRBV25-1
D gene: TRBD1
CDR3 DNA: TGTGCCAGCAGTCGGACAGGGGGGCCCTACGAGCAGTACTTC
CDR3 protein: CASSRTGGPYEQYF

J gene: TRBJ1-6
clone size: -
V gene: TRBV5-4
D gene: TRBD1
CDR3 DNA: TGTGCCAGCAGAGACACCCGGGACAGGGGCTTAAATTCACCCCTCCACTTT
CDR3 protein: CASRDTRDRGLNSPLHF

J gene: TRBJ1-2
clone size: -
V gene: TRBV30
D gene: TRBD1
CDR3 DNA: TGTGCCTGGAGTGCCGACAGGGGGCTTGCGGGCTACACCTTC
CDR3 protein: CAWSADRGLAGYTF

J gene: TRBJ1-2
clone size: -
V gene: TRBV5-6
D gene: -
CDR3 DNA: TGTGCCAGCAGCTTGCAGCGACAACTTGGCTACACCTTC
CDR3 protein: CASSLQRQLGYTF

J gene: TRBJ1-5
clone size: -
V gene: TRBV29-1
D gene: -
CDR3 DNA: TGCAGCGTCTCCCGGGACTACAATCAGCCCCAGCATTTT
CDR3 protein: CSVSRDYNQPQHF

J gene: TRBJ1-4
clone size: -
V gene: TRBV7-9
D gene: -
CDR3 DNA: TGTGCCAGCAGCTTCCTAGATGAAAAACTGTTTTTT
CDR3 protein: CASSFLDEKLFF

J gene: TRBJ2-3
clone size: -
V gene: TRBV5-1
D gene: TRBD2
CDR3 DNA: TGCGCCAGCAGCCCATTCGGGACTAGTAGCACAGATACGCAGTATTTT
CDR3 protein: CASSPFGTSSTDTQYF

J gene: TRBJ2-7
clone size: once
V gene: TRBV5-8
D gene: -
CDR3 DNA: TGTGCCAGCAGCTTTGGTGGCCCTGGGGAGCAGTACTTC
CDR3 protein: CASSFGGPGEQYF

J gene: TRBJ2-7
clone size: -
V gene: TRBV19
D gene: TRBD1
CDR3 DNA: TGTGCCAGTAGTACGACAGGGGTACCCCCCTACGAGCAGTACTTC
CDR3 protein: CASSTTGVPPYEQYF

J gene: TRBJ2-7
clone size: once
V gene: TRBV14
D gene: -
CDR3 DNA: TGTGCCAGCAGCCAAGCAGGGACCCACGAGCAGTACTTC
CDR3 protein: CASSQAGTHEQYF

J gene: TRBJ2-5
clone size: -
V gene: TRBV7-2
D gene: -
CDR3 DNA: TGTGCCAGCAGCTGGACGGGACAAGAGACCCAGTACTTC
CDR3 protein: CASSWTGQETQYF

J gene: TRBJ2-3
clone size: -
V gene: TRBV5-1
D gene: -
CDR3 DNA: TGCGCCAGCAGCCAGGAGAATACGCAGTATTTT
CDR3 protein: CASSQENTQYF

J gene: TRBJ2-7
clone size: -
V gene: TRBV5-6
D gene: TRBD1
CDR3 DNA: TGTGCCAGCAGCTCCCCGGGACAGACCGCTCCCTACTACGAGCAGTACTTC
CDR3 protein: CASSSPGQTAPYYEQYF

J gene: TRBJ2-3
clone size: -
V gene: TRBV5-1
D gene: -
CDR3 DNA: TGCGCCAGCAGCTTCGCCGGGTTTCCTAGCACAGATACGCAGTATTTT
CDR3 protein: CASSFAGFPSTDTQYF

J gene: TRBJ2-7
clone size: -
V gene: TRBV19
D gene: TRBD1
CDR3 DNA: TGTGCCAGTTCCGAGACAGGGGGAGGCTACGAGCAGTACTTC
CDR3 protein: CASSETGGGYEQYF

J gene: TRBJ2-7
clone size: -
V gene: TRBV6-4
D gene: -
CDR3 DNA: TGTGCCAGCAGTGAACCAAGGACAGACTCCTACGAGCAGTACTTC
CDR3 protein: CASSEPRTDSYEQYF

J gene: TRBJ2-7
clone size: once
V gene: TRBV10-3
D gene: -
CDR3 DNA: TGTGCCATCAGAGGTCCCTCCTACGAGCAGTACTTC
CDR3 protein: CAIRGPSYEQYF

J gene: TRBJ1-6
clone size: -
V gene: TRBV2
D gene: TRBD1
CDR3 DNA: TGTGCCAGCGGGGACAGGGTGTATTCACCCCTCCACTTT
CDR3 protein: CASGDRVYSPLHF

J gene: TRBJ1-1
clone size: -
V gene: TRBV18
D gene: TRBD1
CDR3 DNA: TGTGCCAGCTCACCACCAAATAAGGGGGCCACTGAAGCTTTCTTT
CDR3 protein: CASSPPNKGATEAFF

J gene: TRBJ1-4
clone size: -
V gene: TRBV28
D gene: -
CDR3 DNA: TGTGCCAGCAGTTGGGGACGCCATAATGAAAAACTGTTTTTT
CDR3 protein: CASSWGRHNEKLFF

J gene: TRBJ2-3
clone size: -
V gene: TRBV5-1
D gene: -
CDR3 DNA: TGCGCCAGCAGCCTGCGAACAGATTTCACAGATACGCAGTATTTT
CDR3 protein: CASSLRTDFTDTQYF

J gene: TRBJ2-3
clone size: -
V gene: TRBV6-1
D gene: -
CDR3 DNA: TGTGCCAGCAGTGCTCTTGGGCAGGGGGACTCAGATACGCAGTATTTT
CDR3 protein: CASSALGQGDSDTQYF